Below, 9 T cell receptor beta chains from the same sample are listed, as sequenced in a study of blood T cell repertoires in COVID-19. Only in-frame clones appear in the TCRdb table, and some are missing; sequencing was by immunoSEQ multiplex PCR. The data contain a few hundred thousand clones, around 83% of them singletons. Sample: PBMCs or T cells enriched from blood (not recorded which). These receptors were taken from a woman in her fifties or sixties who had recovered from COVID-19.

The chain joins TRBV7-7 to TRBJ2-7, with 8 bases fitting TRBD1. CDR1 is SSHAT, CDR2 FNYEAQ, per germline (reference sequence). This CDR3 has 15 amino acids. The ends lost 5 bases at V and 0 bases at J; junction bases unmatched: 6. The CDR3 nucleotides read TGTGCCAGCAGCCCAGGACAGGGACTCTCCTACGAGCAGTACTTC. Translated: CASSPGQGLSYEQYF. The variable domain in full, with the rest retrieved from reference TRBV7-7 and TRBJ2-7, is GAGVSQSPRYKVTKRGQDVTLRCDPISSHATLYWYQQALGQGPEFLTYFNYEAQPDKSGLPSDRFSAERPEGSISTLTIQRTEQRDSAMYRCASSPGQGLSYEQYFGPGTRLTVT.

This rearrangement joins TRBV2 to TRBJ1-2; TRBD1 is a possible D gene (6 bases). CDR1 SNHLY and CDR2 FYNNEI come from the germline V gene. Between the trimmed V and J ends, which lost 4 bases and 2 bases, there was a span of 8 bases. The CDR3 is 13 residues long. The CDR3 here is CASSVGQNYGYTF. Here the CDR3 DNA reads TGTGCCAGCAGTGTCGGACAGAACTATGGCTACACCTTC.

The rearrangement uses TRBV9 and TRBJ2-2; D may be TRBD1 (6 bases). The CDR3 is 18 amino acids. V was cut by 1 base and J by 2 bases, with 18 bases left in between. Germline V lookup: CDR1 SGDLS, CDR2 YYNGEE. CDR3 nucleotides: TGTGCCAGCAGCGTACACCCAACCACAGGGACCAACACCGGGGAGCTGTTTTTT. This translates into CASSVHPTTGTNTGELFF.

The rearrangement links TRBV28 to TRBJ1-5, with D possibly being TRBD1 (6 bases). In germline, CDR1 is MDHEN, CDR2 SYDVKM. Trimming removed 2 bases from V and 0 bases from J, with 11 bases in between. This CDR3 spans 16 amino acids. The CDR3 region is CASSLLPGASNQPQHF. For the CDR3, the DNA is TGTGCCAGCAGTTTACTGCCAGGGGCTAGCAATCAGCCCCAGCATTTT.

The chain recombines TRBV7-2 with TRBJ2-7, with 12 bases fitting TRBD2. The germline CDR1 and CDR2 sequences are SGHTA and FQGNSA. CDR3 length: 15 residues. J was trimmed by 6 bases and V by 3 bases; bases with no gene match: 6. The CDR3 sequence: CASSLVTSGSSEQYF. CDR3 bases: TGTGCCAGCAGCTTGGTGACTAGCGGGAGCTCCGAGCAGTACTTC. Variable domain in full (rest from reference TRBV7-2 and TRBJ2-7): GAGVSQSPSNKVTEKGKDVELRCDPISGHTALYWYRQSLGQGLEFLIYFQGNSAPDKSGLPSDRFSAERTGGSVSTLTIQRTQQEDSAVYLCASSLVTSGSSEQYFGPGTRLTVT.

The chain uses TRBV6-5 and TRBJ1-1; 10 nucleotides agree with TRBD1. V shed 6 bases, J shed 7 bases, and the junction held 8 bases outside the gene matches. The CDR3 sequence is 14 residues long. From germline, CDR1 is MNHEY and CDR2 SVGAGI. The CDR3 sequence: CASSQYRDRGEAFF. The CDR3 bases are TGTGCCAGCAGCCAATACCGGGACAGGGGTGAAGCTTTCTTT.

This clone was recorded a few times. The chain employs TRBV30 and TRBJ1-1; D is ambiguous. CDR3 length equals 14 residues. The germline CDR1 and CDR2 sequences are GTSNPN and SVGIG (reference sequence). V lost 4 bases and J lost 5, with 17 bases in between. CDR3 in DNA: TGTGCCTGGAACACTCCCGGGGTGTTTACTGAAGCTTTCTTT. Its protein product is CAWNTPGVFTEAFF.

The genes are TRBV10-3 and TRBJ1-6; the D gene is possibly TRBD1 (5 bases). CDR1 and CDR2 (germline): ENHRY, SYGVKD. This CDR3 has 16 residues. V lost 0 bases and J lost 10, with 16 bases in between. The CDR3 loop reads CAISESGRGWHSPLHF. The CDR3 DNA is TGTGCCATCAGTGAGTCGGGGCGTGGGTGGCACTCACCCCTCCACTTT.

About this clone itself: The sample has other DNA sequences that encode this CDR3 too. The chain has TRBV7-9 and TRBJ2-3; 7 nucleotides align to TRBD2. The CDR3 is 14 residues long. Germline lookup yields CDR1 SEHNR and CDR2 FQNEAQ (reference sequence). The junction had 1 base not matched to a gene; V was cut back by 0 bases and J by 4 bases. The CDR3 sequence is CASSLAGGADTQYF. In DNA, the CDR3 is TGTGCCAGCAGCTTAGCGGGAGGGGCAGATACGCAGTATTTT.